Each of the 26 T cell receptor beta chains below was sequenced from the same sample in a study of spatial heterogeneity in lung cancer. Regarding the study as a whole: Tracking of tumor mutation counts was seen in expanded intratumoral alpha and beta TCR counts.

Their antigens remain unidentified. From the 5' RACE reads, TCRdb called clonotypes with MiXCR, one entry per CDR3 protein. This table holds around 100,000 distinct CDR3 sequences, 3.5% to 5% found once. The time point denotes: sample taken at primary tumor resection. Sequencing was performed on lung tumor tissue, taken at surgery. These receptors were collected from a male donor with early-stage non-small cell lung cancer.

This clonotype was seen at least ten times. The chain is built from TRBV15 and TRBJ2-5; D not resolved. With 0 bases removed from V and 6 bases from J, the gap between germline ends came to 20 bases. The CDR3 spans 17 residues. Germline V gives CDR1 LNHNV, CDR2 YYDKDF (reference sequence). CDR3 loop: CATSRDSTAFSVKTQYF. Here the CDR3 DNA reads TGTGCCACCAGCAGAGATTCAACAGCCTTCTCCGTGAAGACCCAGTACTTC.

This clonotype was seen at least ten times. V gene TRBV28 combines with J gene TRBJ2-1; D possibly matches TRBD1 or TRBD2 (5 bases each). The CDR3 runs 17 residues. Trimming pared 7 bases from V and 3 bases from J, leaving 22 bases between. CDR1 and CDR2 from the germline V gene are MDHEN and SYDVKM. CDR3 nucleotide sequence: TGTGCCAGCACCCCTCGGTTGGGAAGGGGAGACTACAATGAGCAGTTCTTC. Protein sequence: CASTPRLGRGDYNEQFF. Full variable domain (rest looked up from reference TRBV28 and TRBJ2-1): DVKVTQSSRYLVKRTGEKVFLECVQDMDHENMFWYRQDPGLGLRLIYFSYDVKMKEKGDIPEGYSVSREKKERFSLILESASTNQTSMYLCASTPRLGRGDYNEQFFGPGTRLTVL.

The CDR3 DNA is TGTGCCAGCAGACGGGACAGCCAAGAGACCCAGTACTTC. This gives the protein CASRRDSQETQYF. This rearrangement joins TRBV7-9 to TRBJ2-5, with TRBD1 identical over 7 bases. CDR1 SEHNR and CDR2 FQNEAQ come from the germline V gene (reference sequence). This CDR3 spans 13 amino acids. Germline trimming cut 6 bases from V and 1 base from J; bases unmatched to any gene: 2.

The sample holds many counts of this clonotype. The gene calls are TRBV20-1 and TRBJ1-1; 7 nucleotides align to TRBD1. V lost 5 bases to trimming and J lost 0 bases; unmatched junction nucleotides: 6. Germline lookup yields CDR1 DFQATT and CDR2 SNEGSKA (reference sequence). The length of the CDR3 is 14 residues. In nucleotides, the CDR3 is TGCAGTGCTCGAAACAGGGGAATGAACACTGAAGCTTTCTTT. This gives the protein CSARNRGMNTEAFF.

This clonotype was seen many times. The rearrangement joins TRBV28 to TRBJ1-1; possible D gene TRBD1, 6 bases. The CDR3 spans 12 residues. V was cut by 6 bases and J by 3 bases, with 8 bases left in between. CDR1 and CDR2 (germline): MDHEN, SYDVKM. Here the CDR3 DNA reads TGTGCCAGCAGAAGGGGGGACACTGAAGCTTTCTTT. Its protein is CASRRGDTEAFF. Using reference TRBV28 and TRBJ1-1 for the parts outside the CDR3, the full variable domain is DVKVTQSSRYLVKRTGEKVFLECVQDMDHENMFWYRQDPGLGLRLIYFSYDVKMKEKGDIPEGYSVSREKKERFSLILESASTNQTSMYLCASRRGDTEAFFGQGTRLTVV.

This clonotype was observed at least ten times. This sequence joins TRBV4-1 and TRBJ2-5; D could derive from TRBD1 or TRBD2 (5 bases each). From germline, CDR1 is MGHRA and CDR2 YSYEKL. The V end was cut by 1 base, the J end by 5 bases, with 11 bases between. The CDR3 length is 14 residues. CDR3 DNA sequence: TGCGCCAGCAGCCAAGGGGACGGGCGCGAGACCCAGTACTTC. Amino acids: CASSQGDGRETQYF.

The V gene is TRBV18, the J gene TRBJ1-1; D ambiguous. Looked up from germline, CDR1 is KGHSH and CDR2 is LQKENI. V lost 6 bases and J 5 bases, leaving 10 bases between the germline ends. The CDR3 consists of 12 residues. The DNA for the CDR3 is TGTGCCAGCTCGGGTTCGGGGACTGAAGCTTTCTTT. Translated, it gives CASSGSGTEAFF.

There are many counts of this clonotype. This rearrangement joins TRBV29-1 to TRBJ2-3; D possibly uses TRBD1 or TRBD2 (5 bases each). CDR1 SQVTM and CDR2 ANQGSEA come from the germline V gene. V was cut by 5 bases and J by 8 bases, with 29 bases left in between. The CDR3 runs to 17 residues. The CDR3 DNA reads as TGCAGCGTTCTTGTCTTAAAGGGACCGACTCCCCTGGGTACGCAGTATTTT. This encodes CSVLVLKGPTPLGTQYF.

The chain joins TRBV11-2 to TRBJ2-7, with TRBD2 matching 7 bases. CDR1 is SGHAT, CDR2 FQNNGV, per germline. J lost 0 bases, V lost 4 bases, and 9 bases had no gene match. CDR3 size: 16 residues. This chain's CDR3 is CASSSATSPSSYEQYF. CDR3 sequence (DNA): TGTGCCAGCAGCTCGGCGACTAGCCCCAGCTCCTACGAGCAGTACTTC.

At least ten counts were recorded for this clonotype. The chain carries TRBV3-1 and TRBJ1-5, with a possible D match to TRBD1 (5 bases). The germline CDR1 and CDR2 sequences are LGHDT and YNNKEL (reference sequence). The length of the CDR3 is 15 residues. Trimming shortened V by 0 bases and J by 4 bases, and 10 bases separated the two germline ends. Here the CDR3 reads CASSQDSAGNQPQHF. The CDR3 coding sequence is TGTGCCAGCAGCCAAGATTCGGCAGGGAATCAGCCCCAGCATTTT.

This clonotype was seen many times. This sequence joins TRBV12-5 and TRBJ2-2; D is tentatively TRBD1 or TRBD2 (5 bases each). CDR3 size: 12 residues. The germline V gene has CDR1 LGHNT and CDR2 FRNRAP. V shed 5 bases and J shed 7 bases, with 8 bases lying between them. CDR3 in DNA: TGTGCTAGTGGTCGGGACGTCGGGGAGCTGTTTTTT. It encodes CASGRDVGELFF.

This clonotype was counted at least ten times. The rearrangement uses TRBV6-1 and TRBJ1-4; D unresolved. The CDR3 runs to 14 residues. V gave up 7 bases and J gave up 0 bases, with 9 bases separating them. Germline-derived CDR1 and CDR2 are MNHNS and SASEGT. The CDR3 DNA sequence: TGTGCCAGCACGCAGATAGCAACTAATGAAAAACTGTTTTTT. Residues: CASTQIATNEKLFF.

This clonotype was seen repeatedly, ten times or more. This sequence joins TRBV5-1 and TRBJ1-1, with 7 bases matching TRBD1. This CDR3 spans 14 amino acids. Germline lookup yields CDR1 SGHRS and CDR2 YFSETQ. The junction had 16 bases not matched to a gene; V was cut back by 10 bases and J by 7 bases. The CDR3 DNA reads TGCGCCTCTGAGACAGGGAACCGTCCGGATGAAGCTTTCTTT. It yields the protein CASETGNRPDEAFF.

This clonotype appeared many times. The CDR3 sequence: CASSPRGGEQFF. The CDR3 bases are TGTGCCAGCTCACCACGAGGTGGTGAGCAGTTCTTC. The chain combines TRBV18 with TRBJ2-1; D remains ambiguous. The CDR3 runs to 12 residues. Trimming stripped 1 base from V and 9 bases from J, with 7 bases between. The germline gives CDR1 KGHSH, CDR2 LQKENI. The entire variable domain, with the rest obtained from reference TRBV18 and TRBJ2-1, is as follows: NAGVMQNPRHLVRRRGQEARLRCSPMKGHSHVYWYRQLPEEGLKFMVYLQKENIIDESGMPKERFSAEFPKEGPSILRIQQVVRGDSAAYFCASSPRGGEQFFGPGTRLTVL.

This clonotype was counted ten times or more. Here the CDR3 DNA reads TGCAGTGGGCAGGGGGCAAATGAAAAACTGTTTTTT. Its translation: CSGQGANEKLFF. The chain combines TRBV20-1 with TRBJ1-4; 8 bases match TRBD1. J gave up 5 bases and V 7 bases, and 3 bases lay outside the gene matches. The CDR3 covers 12 residues. CDR1 and CDR2 from the germline V gene are DFQATT and SNEGSKA (reference sequence).

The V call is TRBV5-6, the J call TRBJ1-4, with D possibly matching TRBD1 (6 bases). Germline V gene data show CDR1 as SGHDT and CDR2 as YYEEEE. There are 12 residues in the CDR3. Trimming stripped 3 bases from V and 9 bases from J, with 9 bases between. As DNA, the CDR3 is TGTGCCAGCAGCTCACAGGGACAAAAACTGTTTTTT. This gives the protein CASSSQGQKLFF. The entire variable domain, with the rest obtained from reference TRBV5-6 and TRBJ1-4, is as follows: DAGVTQSPTHLIKTRGQQVTLRCSPKSGHDTVSWYQQALGQGPQFIFQYYEEEERQRGNFPDRFSGHQFPNYSSELNVNALLLGDSALYLCASSSQGQKLFFGSGTQLSVL.

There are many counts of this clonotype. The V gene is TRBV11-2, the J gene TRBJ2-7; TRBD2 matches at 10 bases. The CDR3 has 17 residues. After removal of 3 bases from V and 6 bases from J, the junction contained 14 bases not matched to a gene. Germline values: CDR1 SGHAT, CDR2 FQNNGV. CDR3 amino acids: CASSLGLASQILVEQYF. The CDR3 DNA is TGTGCCAGCAGCTTGGGACTAGCGTCTCAGATTCTCGTCGAGCAGTACTTC.

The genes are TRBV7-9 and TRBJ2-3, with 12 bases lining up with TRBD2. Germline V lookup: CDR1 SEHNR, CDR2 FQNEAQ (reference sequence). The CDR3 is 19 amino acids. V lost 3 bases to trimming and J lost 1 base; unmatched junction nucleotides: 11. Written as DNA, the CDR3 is TGTGCCAGCAGCTTCGGCTCGCTAGCGGGAGGGAGAGGCACAGATACGCAGTATTTT. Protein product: CASSFGSLAGGRGTDTQYF.

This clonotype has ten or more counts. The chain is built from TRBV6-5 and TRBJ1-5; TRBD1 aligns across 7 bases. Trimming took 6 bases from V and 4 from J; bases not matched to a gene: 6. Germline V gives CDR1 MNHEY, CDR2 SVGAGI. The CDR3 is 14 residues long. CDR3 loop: CASSLGQLNQPQHF. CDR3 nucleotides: TGTGCCAGCAGCCTGGGACAGTTAAATCAGCCCCAGCATTTT.

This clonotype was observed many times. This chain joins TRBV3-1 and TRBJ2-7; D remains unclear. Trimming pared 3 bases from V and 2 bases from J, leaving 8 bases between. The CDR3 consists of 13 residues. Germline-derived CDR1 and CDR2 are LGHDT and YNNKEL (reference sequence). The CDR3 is CASSQEQTYEQYF. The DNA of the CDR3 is TGTGCCAGCAGCCAGGAGCAAACCTACGAGCAGTACTTC.

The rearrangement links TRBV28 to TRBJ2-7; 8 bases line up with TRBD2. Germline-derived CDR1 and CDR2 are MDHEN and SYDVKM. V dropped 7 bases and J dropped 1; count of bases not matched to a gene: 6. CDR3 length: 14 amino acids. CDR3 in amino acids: CASTATSGSYEQYF. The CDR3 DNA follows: TGTGCCAGCACCGCTACTAGCGGATCCTACGAGCAGTACTTC.

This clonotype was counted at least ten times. As DNA, the CDR3 is TGTGCCAGCAGTGAAAGAGGAGGAGTTAGAGATCAGCCCCAGCATTTT. Its protein product is CASSERGGVRDQPQHF. The chain combines TRBV6-1 with TRBJ1-5; no reliable D call. V was shortened by 2 bases and J by 5 bases, with 16 bases between the two germline ends. This CDR3 has 16 amino acids. Germline CDR1 and CDR2: MNHNS and SASEGT.

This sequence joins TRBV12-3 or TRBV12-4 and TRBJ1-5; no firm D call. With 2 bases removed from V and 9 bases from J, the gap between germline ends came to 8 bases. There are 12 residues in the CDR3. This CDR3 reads CASSLPSGPQHF. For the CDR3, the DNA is TGTGCCAGCAGTTTACCCAGTGGGCCCCAGCATTTT.

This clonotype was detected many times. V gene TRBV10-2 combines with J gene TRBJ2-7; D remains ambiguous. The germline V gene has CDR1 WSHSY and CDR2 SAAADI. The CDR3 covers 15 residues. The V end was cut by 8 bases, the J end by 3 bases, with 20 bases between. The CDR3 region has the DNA TGCGCCAGCTCCCGGTTCGGAGCCCGAAACTACGAGCAGTACTTC. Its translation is CASSRFGARNYEQYF.

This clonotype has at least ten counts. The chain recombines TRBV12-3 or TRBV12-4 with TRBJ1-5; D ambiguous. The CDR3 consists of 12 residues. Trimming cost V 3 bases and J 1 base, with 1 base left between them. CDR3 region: CASSFSNQPQHF. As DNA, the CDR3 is TGTGCCAGCAGTTTCAGCAATCAGCCCCAGCATTTT.

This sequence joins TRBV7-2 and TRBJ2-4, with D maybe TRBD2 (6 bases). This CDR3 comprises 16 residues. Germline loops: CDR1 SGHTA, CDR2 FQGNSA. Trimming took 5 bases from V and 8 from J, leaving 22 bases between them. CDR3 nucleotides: TGTGCCAGCAGCGGCTCGTGGACGGGGGTGGAAGACATTCAGTACTTC. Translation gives CASSGSWTGVEDIQYF.